One and the same sample provided the 20 T cell receptor beta chains below, sequenced in a study of blood T cell repertoires in COVID-19. TCRdb keeps only in-frame clones here, not all; method: immunoSEQ multiplex PCR. This table holds approximately 210,000 clones, 82% found once. Sequenced sample: peripheral blood. The receptors derive from a woman over 75 with acute or convalescent COVID-19.

The V and J genes are TRBV3-1 (or the pseudogene TRBV3-2) and TRBJ2-1, with 10 bases lining up with TRBD2. Germline-derived CDR1 and CDR2 are LGHDT and YNNKEL (reference sequence). With 1 base clipped from V and 6 bases from J, the junction kept 0 bases outside the gene matches. This CDR3 is built from 14 residues. Written as DNA, the CDR3 is TGTGCCAGCAGCCAAGGGACTAGCGGCAATGAGCAGTTCTTC. This codes for CASSQGTSGNEQFF.

The genes are TRBV5-1 and TRBJ2-3; TRBD2 agrees at 12 bases. CDR3 size: 16 residues. Looked up from germline, CDR1 is SGHRS and CDR2 is YFSETQ. The V gene end was trimmed by 0 bases and the J gene end by 4 bases; junction bases not matched to a gene: 3. CDR3 sequence reads: CASSLATSGGADTQYF. Written as DNA, the CDR3 is TGCGCCAGCAGCTTGGCGACTAGCGGGGGAGCAGATACGCAGTATTTT.

This rearrangement joins TRBV28 to TRBJ1-2; TRBD1 agrees at 8 bases. The CDR3 is made up of 14 amino acids. Germline V gene data show CDR1 as MDHEN and CDR2 as SYDVKM. V was pared by 2 bases and J by 5 bases, with 4 bases of the junction left unmatched. The chain's CDR3 is CASSLGRGLYGYTF. CDR3 sequence (DNA): TGTGCCAGCAGTTTAGGCAGGGGGCTATATGGCTACACCTTC.

This chain joins TRBV7-2 and TRBJ2-7, with 11 bases identical to TRBD2. The junction had 8 bases not matched to a gene; V was cut back by 6 bases and J by 4 bases. The CDR3 extends over 15 amino acids. From germline, CDR1 is SGHTA and CDR2 FQGNSA. The CDR3 region is CASRVAGTSGYEQYF. As DNA, the CDR3 is TGTGCCAGCAGGGTGGCCGGGACTAGCGGTTACGAGCAGTACTTC.

V usage is TRBV7-9 and J usage is TRBJ1-2, with D perhaps matching TRBD1 (5 bases). Germline V CDR1 and CDR2: SEHNR, FQNEAQ (reference sequence). The CDR3 has 13 residues. Trimming took off 1 base at V and 8 bases at J, with 11 bases between the two ends. In nucleotides, the CDR3 is TGTGCCAGCAGCTTAGACAGGCATCAGGGCTACACCTTC. Amino acid sequence: CASSLDRHQGYTF. Filled out from reference TRBV7-9 and TRBJ1-2, the complete variable domain reads DTGVSQNPRHKITKRGQNVTFRCDPISEHNRLYWYRQTLGQGPEFLTYFQNEAQLEKSRLLSDRFSAERPKGSFSTLEIQRTEQGDSAMYLCASSLDRHQGYTFGSGTRLTVV.

The chain joins TRBV5-1 to TRBJ2-3; the D gene is possibly TRBD2 (6 bases). With 1 base removed from V and 7 bases from J, the gap between germline ends came to 16 bases. CDR3 length: 15 residues. The germline gives CDR1 SGHRS, CDR2 YFSETQ. As DNA, the CDR3 is TGCGCCAGCAGCTTGATTCCAGACGGAGGGAATACGCAGTATTTT. Amino acids: CASSLIPDGGNTQYF.

This sequence joins TRBV6-5 and TRBJ1-2, with D unclear. V lost 5 bases and J lost 4, with 11 bases in between. Germline CDR1 and CDR2: MNHEY and SVGAGI. The CDR3 loop spans 13 amino acids. For the CDR3, the DNA is TGTGCCAGCAGTATGGAGGCTACCTATGGCTACACCTTC. Protein: CASSMEATYGYTF.

The chain employs TRBV19 and TRBJ2-7; D possibly corresponds to TRBD2 (5 bases). This CDR3 contains 14 residues. In germline, CDR1 is LNHDA, CDR2 SQIVND (reference sequence). V was cut by 5 bases and J by 7 bases, with 18 bases left in between. CDR3 bases: TGTGCCAGTAGTCCCACCGGGGTTTCGGGGGAGCAGTACTTC. This translates into CASSPTGVSGEQYF.

The chain employs TRBV5-1 and TRBJ2-2; no definite D call. This CDR3 region has 15 residues. V lost 0 bases and J 5 bases, leaving 11 bases between the germline ends. Germline values: CDR1 SGHRS, CDR2 YFSETQ. CDR3 loop: CASSLGQTQTGELFF. The CDR3 region has the DNA TGCGCCAGCAGCTTGGGGCAGACACAAACCGGGGAGCTGTTTTTT.

The chain's CDR3 is CARSLVPGQFSNQPQHF. The CDR3 region has the DNA TGTGCCAGAAGCTTGGTTCCGGGACAGTTTAGCAATCAGCCCCAGCATTTT. This chain uses TRBV5-3 with TRBJ1-5, with 7 bases identical to TRBD1. Being an ORF, TRBV5-3 has a function that is uncertain. The CDR3 totals 17 residues. With 0 bases clipped from V and 0 bases from J, the junction kept 6 bases outside the gene matches.

The sample holds one count of this clone. Here the CDR3 DNA reads TGTGCCAGCAGTTTCCCCACAGGGGTGGGCTATGGCTACACCTTC. Its protein is CASSFPTGVGYGYTF. This chain uses TRBV28 with TRBJ1-2; the match to TRBD1 covers 7 bases. Germline CDR1 reads MDHEN; CDR2 reads SYDVKM. After removal of 3 bases from V and 4 bases from J, the junction contained 8 bases not matched to a gene. The CDR3 sequence is 15 residues long.

With respect to this clone: The same CDR3 is also encoded by other DNA sequences in this sample. The V gene is TRBV5-1, the J gene TRBJ1-2; D uncertain. Trimming shortened V by 0 bases and J by 3 bases, and 6 bases separated the two germline ends. The CDR3 is 13 amino acids. From germline, CDR1 is SGHRS and CDR2 YFSETQ. CDR3 DNA: TGCGCCAGCAGCTTGGACGGAGACTATGGCTACACCTTC. Translated, it gives CASSLDGDYGYTF.

V usage is TRBV9 and J usage is TRBJ1-2; possibly TRBD1 for D (5 bases). This CDR3 has 15 amino acids. Per germline, CDR1 SGDLS and CDR2 YYNGEE. V lost 0 bases and J lost 6, with 15 bases in between. In nucleotides, the CDR3 is TGTGCCAGCAGCGTAGCCCAGGGACGGGAGAATGGCTACACCTTC. Translated: CASSVAQGRENGYTF.

The chain has TRBV4-3 and TRBJ1-3, with TRBD1 matching 7 bases. Germline assignment: CDR1 LGHNA and CDR2 YSLEER. This CDR3 comprises 15 residues. J gave up 2 bases and V 3 bases, and 4 bases lay outside the gene matches. Here the CDR3 reads CASSQAGTAGNTIYF. In DNA, the CDR3 is TGCGCCAGCAGCCAGGCCGGGACAGCTGGAAACACCATATATTTT.

The chain joins TRBV27 to TRBJ2-7; a possible D gene is TRBD1 (5 bases). The CDR3 has 15 residues. V lost 2 bases to trimming and J lost 2 bases, with 13 bases between them. CDR1 and CDR2 from the germline V gene are MNHEY and SMNVEV (reference sequence). CDR3 DNA: TGTGCCAGCAGTTTAGGGGCCCGGCTCACCTACGAGCAGTACTTC. This gives the protein CASSLGARLTYEQYF.

This chain joins TRBV7-9 and TRBJ1-3, with 9 bases identical to TRBD1. V was clipped by 5 bases and J by 4 bases; unmatched bases: 6. Germline values: CDR1 SEHNR, CDR2 FQNEAQ (reference sequence). The CDR3 sequence is 15 residues long. CDR3 in amino acids: CASSQGQGLGNTIYF. The CDR3 DNA is TGTGCCAGCAGCCAAGGACAGGGGCTGGGAAACACCATATATTTT.

The chain employs TRBV6-5 and TRBJ1-2; 7 positions match TRBD1. Germline CDR1 MNHEY, CDR2 SVGAGI. V shed 8 bases and J 7 bases; nucleotides not matched to a gene: 10. There are 13 residues in the CDR3. The CDR3 DNA reads TGTGCCAGCGTTTCGAACCAGGGGGGTGGCTACACCTTC. This sequence encodes CASVSNQGGGYTF.

The V gene is TRBV6-6, the J gene TRBJ1-2; 7 bases line up with TRBD1. Germline CDR1 reads MNHNY; CDR2 reads SVGAGI (reference sequence). This CDR3 spans 13 amino acids. The V gene end was trimmed by 2 bases and the J gene end by 6 bases; junction bases not matched to a gene: 3. The DNA of the CDR3 is TGTGCCAGCAGTTACCAAGACAGGGATGGCTACACCTTC. This encodes CASSYQDRDGYTF.

The chain has TRBV7-8 and TRBJ1-1; 7 nucleotides agree with TRBD1. V gave up 5 bases and J gave up 2 bases; unmatched junction bases: 5. Germline CDR1 SGHVS, CDR2 FQNEAQ. The CDR3 extends over 14 amino acids. DNA of the CDR3: TGTGCCAGCAGCGTTGGGACAGCCAACACTGAAGCTTTCTTT. Translating it yields CASSVGTANTEAFF.

This sequence joins TRBV3-1 (or the pseudogene TRBV3-2) and TRBJ1-4; a weak D match, TRBD1 (6 bases). V was trimmed by 8 bases and J by 8 bases, leaving 18 bases between them. Germline V CDR1 and CDR2: LGHDT, YNNKEL (reference sequence). CDR3 length: 14 amino acids. As DNA, the CDR3 is TGTGCCAGCGAAAACCTGGGGGCAGGGGAAAAACTGTTTTTT. Translation: CASENLGAGEKLFF.